Each of the 10 T cell receptor beta chains below was sequenced from the same sample in a study of blood T cell repertoires in COVID-19. The protocol was immunoSEQ multiplex PCR, while the TCRdb copy is restricted to in-frame clones and leaves out a portion. The table has under 200,000 clones, 80% seen once. Input material: peripheral blood. Source of these receptors: a man between 65 and 79 years old with active or convalescent COVID-19.

The CDR3 nucleotides are TGTGCCAGCAGCTTCCAGGACACTGAAGCTTTCTTT. It is translated as CASSFQDTEAFF. The gene calls are TRBV5-4 and TRBJ1-1; no definite D call. Trimming took 2 bases from V and 3 from J, leaving 5 bases between them. The germline CDR1 and CDR2 sequences are SGHNT and YYREEE (reference sequence). The CDR3 runs 12 residues.

The chain links TRBV5-4 to TRBJ1-2, with D uncertain. Trimming pared 5 bases from V and 2 bases from J, leaving 13 bases between. The germline V gene encodes CDR1 SGHNT and CDR2 YYREEE (reference sequence). CDR3 size: 14 residues. CDR3 protein: CASRRAAQNYGYTF. CDR3 nucleotides: TGTGCCAGCAGGCGGGCCGCCCAAAACTATGGCTACACCTTC.

The genes are TRBV7-8 and TRBJ2-7, with 12 nucleotides matching TRBD2. This CDR3 has 20 amino acids. Germline V gene sequence: CDR1 SGHVS, CDR2 FQNEAQ. J was trimmed by 0 bases and V by 1 base; bases with no gene match: 13. CDR3 in DNA: TGTGCCAGCAGCTTAGTGGGGCAGACAACTAGCGGGAGGAGCTCCTACGAGCAGTACTTC. Translated: CASSLVGQTTSGRSSYEQYF. Based on the CDR3 plus reference TRBV7-8 and TRBJ2-7, the full variable domain is GAGVSQSPRYKVAKRGQDVALRCDPISGHVSLFWYQQALGQGPEFLTYFQNEAQLDKSGLPSDRFFAERPEGSVSTLKIQRTQQEDSAVYLCASSLVGQTTSGRSSYEQYFGPGTRLTVT.

The chain is built from TRBV5-4 and TRBJ1-2; D is undetermined. The CDR3 is made up of 14 amino acids. CDR1 and CDR2 from the germline V gene are SGHNT and YYREEE (reference sequence). V lost 6 bases to trimming and J lost 2 bases, with 14 bases between them. This CDR3 is CASTRNNGNYGYTF. The CDR3 DNA follows: TGTGCCAGCACTAGGAACAACGGCAACTATGGCTACACCTTC.

This chain uses TRBV29-1 with TRBJ2-7; possible D gene TRBD1, 5 bases. CDR3 length equals 13 residues. From germline, CDR1 is SQVTM and CDR2 ANQGSEA. With 8 bases removed from V and 3 bases from J, the gap between germline ends came to 17 bases. The CDR3 nucleotides are TGCAGCTTTATAGGGGCAGACAACTACGAGCAGTACTTC. The encoded protein is CSFIGADNYEQYF.

The chain is built from TRBV19 and TRBJ1-2; 7 nucleotides line up with TRBD1. Germline assignment: CDR1 LNHDA and CDR2 SQIVND (reference sequence). V was pared by 7 bases and J by 5 bases, with 7 bases of the junction left unmatched. This CDR3 has 13 amino acids. The CDR3 DNA is TGTGCCAGTAAGGCAGGGGGACCATATGGCTACACCTTC. Its protein product is CASKAGGPYGYTF.

Note on this clone: The sample holds other DNA sequences that translate to the same CDR3. DNA for the CDR3: TGTGCCAGCTCACCGGGCACAGGGGGAGAGACCCAGTACTTC. As protein: CASSPGTGGETQYF. The chain couples TRBV18 to TRBJ2-5; 8 nucleotides match TRBD1. Germline V gene sequence: CDR1 KGHSH, CDR2 LQKENI. V lost 3 bases and J lost 4; bases outside the gene matches: 4. This CDR3 has 14 amino acids.

The CDR3 nucleotides are TGTGCCAGCAGCGTAAGGACAGGGGGGACTGAAGCTTTCTTT. Its translation: CASSVRTGGTEAFF. The chain couples TRBV9 to TRBJ1-1; 10 bases align to TRBD1. The CDR3 contains 14 residues. V lost 1 base, J lost 5 bases, and 2 bases stayed unmatched. Germline assignment: CDR1 SGDLS and CDR2 YYNGEE.

The CDR3: CASSLSGQQDYGYTF. CDR3 coding DNA: TGTGCCAGCAGCCTCTCGGGACAGCAAGACTATGGCTACACCTTC. This chain uses TRBV7-6 with TRBJ1-2; 7 bases line up with TRBD1. The CDR3 runs to 15 residues. Germline values: CDR1 SGHVS, CDR2 FNYEAQ. Trimming at V came to 5 bases and at J to 3 bases, leaving 9 bases not matched to a gene.

CDR3: CASSPLDRGNQPQHF. The CDR3, as DNA: TGTGCCAGCAGTCCCCTCGACAGGGGCAATCAGCCCCAGCATTTT. The chain is built from TRBV27 and TRBJ1-5; 7 bases agree with TRBD1. Germline V gene data show CDR1 as MNHEY and CDR2 as SMNVEV (reference sequence). The CDR3 is 15 amino acids. V lost 5 bases and J lost 2; bases outside the gene matches: 6.